This TCR beta chain was captured in a study of patients and donors after allogeneic stem cell transplantation. TCRdb redid the calling of the RT-PCR reads with MiXCR, one entry per CDR3 protein. The sample holds 400,000 to 450,000 distinct CDR3 sequences, approximately 16% seen once. The material sequenced was blood, either unsorted or a sorted T cell fraction (not recorded which). The sequence was collected from a human donor who was either an allogeneic HSCT recipient or a stem cell or donor lymphocyte infusion donor (not recorded which). It is not recorded whose cells these are; they may come from a transplant donor.

This CDR3 is CSARDSRKTQYF. In nucleotides, the CDR3 is TGCAGTGCTAGAGATTCCCGGAAGACCCAGTACTTC. The chain is built from TRBV20-1 and TRBJ2-5; no clear D gene. Per germline, CDR1 DFQATT and CDR2 SNEGSKA (reference sequence). The CDR3 extends over 12 amino acids. Trimming shortened V by 0 bases and J by 6 bases, and 8 bases separated the two germline ends.